This TCR beta chain was identified in a study of CD8 T cells in Susac syndrome. The sample holds one count of this clonotype. cDNA came from roughly 0.53 to 1 ug RNA primed by random hexamers. TCR beta CDR3 was amplified by immunoSEQ covering 54 Vbeta and 13 Jbeta. TCRdb processed the immunoSEQ multiplex PCR reads anew with MiXCR; each CDR3 protein has one entry. The table has roughly 120,000 distinct CDR3 sequences, about 96% seen once. TEMRA cells were FACS-enriched and CD8+ and CD4+ T cells negatively isolated. This CDR3 is built from 15 residues. The V segment lost 6 bases and the J segment 8 bases; nucleotides outside the gene matches: 12. Germline V gene sequence: CDR1 SNHLY, CDR2 FYNNEI.

This TCR came from a human donor in good health. The chain employs TRBV2 and TRBJ1-5; 8 bases match TRBD1. Sequencing was performed on CD4+ T cells from PBMCs. CDR3 loop: CASRAGTGRVEPQHF. Written as DNA, the CDR3 is TGTGCCAGCAGGGCCGGGACAGGTCGGGTAGAGCCCCAGCATTTT.